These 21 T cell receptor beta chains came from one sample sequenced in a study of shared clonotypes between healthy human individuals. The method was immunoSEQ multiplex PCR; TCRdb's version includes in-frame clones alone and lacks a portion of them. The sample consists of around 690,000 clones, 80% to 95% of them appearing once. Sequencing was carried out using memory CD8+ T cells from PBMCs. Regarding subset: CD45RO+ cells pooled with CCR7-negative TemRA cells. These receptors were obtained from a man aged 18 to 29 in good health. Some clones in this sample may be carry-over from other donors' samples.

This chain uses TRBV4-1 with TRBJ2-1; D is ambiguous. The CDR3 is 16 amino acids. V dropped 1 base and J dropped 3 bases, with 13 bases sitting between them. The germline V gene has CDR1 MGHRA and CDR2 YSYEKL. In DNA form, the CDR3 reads TGCGCCAGCAGCCAAGTCGGAGCGACGGGCTACAATGAGCAGTTCTTC. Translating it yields CASSQVGATGYNEQFF.

Written as DNA, the CDR3 is TGTGCCAGCAGCTCGCGACAGGGCAGCCGTAGCACAGATACGCAGTATTTT. It encodes CASSSRQGSRSTDTQYF. The V gene is TRBV28, the J gene TRBJ2-3; 7 nucleotides line up with TRBD1. The germline CDR1 and CDR2 sequences are MDHEN and SYDVKM. The junction had 12 bases not matched to a gene; V was cut back by 6 bases and J by 0 bases. This CDR3 is 17 amino acids long. The variable domain in full, with the rest retrieved from reference TRBV28 and TRBJ2-3, is DVKVTQSSRYLVKRTGEKVFLECVQDMDHENMFWYRQDPGLGLRLIYFSYDVKMKEKGDIPEGYSVSREKKERFSLILESASTNQTSMYLCASSSRQGSRSTDTQYFGPGTRLTVL.

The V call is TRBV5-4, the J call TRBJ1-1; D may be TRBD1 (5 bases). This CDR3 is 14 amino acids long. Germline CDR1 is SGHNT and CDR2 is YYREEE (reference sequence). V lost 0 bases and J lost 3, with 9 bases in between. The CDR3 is CASSLVDTDTEAFF. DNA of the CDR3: TGTGCCAGCAGCTTGGTGGACACCGACACTGAAGCTTTCTTT.

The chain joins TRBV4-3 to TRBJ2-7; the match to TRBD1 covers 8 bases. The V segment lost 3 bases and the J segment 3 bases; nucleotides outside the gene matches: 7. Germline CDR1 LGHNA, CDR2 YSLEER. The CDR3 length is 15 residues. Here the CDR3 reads CASSQAGTGLYEQYF. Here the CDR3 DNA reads TGCGCCAGCAGCCAGGCCGGGACAGGACTCTACGAGCAGTACTTC.

The CDR3 here is CASSLGQNNEQFF. In DNA form, the CDR3 reads TGTGCCAGCAGCTTAGGCCAGAACAATGAGCAGTTCTTC. V usage is TRBV7-2 and J usage is TRBJ2-1; D unclear. Trimming pared 1 base from V and 5 bases from J, leaving 6 bases between. The CDR3 has 13 amino acids. The germline CDR1 and CDR2 sequences are SGHTA and FQGNSA.

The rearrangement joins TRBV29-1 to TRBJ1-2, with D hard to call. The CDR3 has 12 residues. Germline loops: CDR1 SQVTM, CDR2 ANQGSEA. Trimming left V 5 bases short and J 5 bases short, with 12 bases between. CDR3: CSVRQGLYGYTF. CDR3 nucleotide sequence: TGCAGCGTTCGCCAAGGGTTGTATGGCTACACCTTC.

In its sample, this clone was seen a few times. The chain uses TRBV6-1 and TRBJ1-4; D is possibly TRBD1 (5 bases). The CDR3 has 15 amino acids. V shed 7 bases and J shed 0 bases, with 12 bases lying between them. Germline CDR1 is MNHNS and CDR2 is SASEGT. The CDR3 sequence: CASMRVGATNEKLFF. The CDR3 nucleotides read TGTGCCAGCATGCGCGTGGGGGCAACTAATGAAAAACTGTTTTTT.

Here the CDR3 reads CASSGRKGEQYF. In DNA form, the CDR3 reads TGTGCCAGCAGCGGCAGGAAGGGCGAGCAGTACTTC. The chain is built from TRBV11-2 and TRBJ2-7; no definite D call. Trimming cost V 5 bases and J 6 bases, with 11 bases left between them. CDR1 and CDR2 from the germline V gene are SGHAT and FQNNGV. The CDR3 consists of 12 residues.

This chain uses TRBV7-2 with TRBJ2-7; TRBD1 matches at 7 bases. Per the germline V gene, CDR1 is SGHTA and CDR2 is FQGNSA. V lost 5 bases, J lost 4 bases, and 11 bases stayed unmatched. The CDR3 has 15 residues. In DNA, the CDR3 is TGTGCCAGCAGCCCCCCCGGGACAGAGCTTTACGAGCAGTACTTC. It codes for CASSPPGTELYEQYF.

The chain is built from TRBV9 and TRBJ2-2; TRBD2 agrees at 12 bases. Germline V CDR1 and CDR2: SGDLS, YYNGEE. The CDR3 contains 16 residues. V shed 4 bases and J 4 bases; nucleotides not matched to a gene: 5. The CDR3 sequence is CASSYRLAGVTGELFF. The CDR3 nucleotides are TGTGCCAGCAGCTATCGACTAGCGGGAGTCACCGGGGAGCTGTTTTTT.

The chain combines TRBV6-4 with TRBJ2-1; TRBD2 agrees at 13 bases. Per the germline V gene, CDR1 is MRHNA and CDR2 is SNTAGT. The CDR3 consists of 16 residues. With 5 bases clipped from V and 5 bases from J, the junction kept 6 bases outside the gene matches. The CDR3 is CASSPGLAGVNNEQFF. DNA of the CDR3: TGTGCCAGCAGTCCAGGACTAGCGGGAGTTAACAATGAGCAGTTCTTC.

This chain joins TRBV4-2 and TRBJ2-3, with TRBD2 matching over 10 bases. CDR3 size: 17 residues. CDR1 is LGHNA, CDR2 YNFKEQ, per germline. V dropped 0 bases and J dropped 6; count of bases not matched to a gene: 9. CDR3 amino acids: CASSQDPLAGEGDTQYF. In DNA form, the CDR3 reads TGTGCCAGCAGCCAAGATCCCCTAGCGGGAGAAGGCGATACGCAGTATTTT.

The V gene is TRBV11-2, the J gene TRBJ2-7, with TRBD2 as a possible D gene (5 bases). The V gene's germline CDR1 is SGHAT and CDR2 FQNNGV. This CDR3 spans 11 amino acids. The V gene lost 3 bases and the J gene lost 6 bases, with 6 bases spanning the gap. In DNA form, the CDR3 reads TGTGCCAGCAGCTTTGCGGGCGAGCAGTACTTC. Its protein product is CASSFAGEQYF.

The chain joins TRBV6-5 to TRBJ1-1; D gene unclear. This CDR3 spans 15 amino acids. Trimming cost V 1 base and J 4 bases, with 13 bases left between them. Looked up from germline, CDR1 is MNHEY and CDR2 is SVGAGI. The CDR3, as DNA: TGTGCCAGCAGTTACTTTCCGGGGATAGGCACTGAAGCTTTCTTT. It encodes CASSYFPGIGTEAFF.

The CDR3 region is CASSWTSGSLLGQYF. DNA of the CDR3: TGTGCCAGCAGCTGGACTAGCGGGAGTCTCCTCGGGCAGTACTTC. The chain carries TRBV27 and TRBJ2-7; the match to TRBD2 covers 13 bases. CDR1 and CDR2 (germline): MNHEY, SMNVEV (reference sequence). The V gene end was trimmed by 6 bases and the J gene end by 9 bases; junction bases not matched to a gene: 11. The CDR3 is 15 amino acids.

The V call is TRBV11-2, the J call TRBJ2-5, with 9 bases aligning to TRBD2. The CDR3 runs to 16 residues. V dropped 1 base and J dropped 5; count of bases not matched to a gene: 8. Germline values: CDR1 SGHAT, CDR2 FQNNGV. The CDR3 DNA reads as TGTGCCAGCAGCTTAGGAGTAGCGGGAGTCGGGGAGACCCAGTACTTC. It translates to CASSLGVAGVGETQYF.

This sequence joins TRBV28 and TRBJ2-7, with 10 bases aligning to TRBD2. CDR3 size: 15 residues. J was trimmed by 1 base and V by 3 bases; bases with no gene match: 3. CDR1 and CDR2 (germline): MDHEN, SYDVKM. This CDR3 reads CASSFGLAASYEQYF. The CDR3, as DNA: TGTGCCAGCAGTTTCGGACTAGCGGCGTCCTACGAGCAGTACTTC.

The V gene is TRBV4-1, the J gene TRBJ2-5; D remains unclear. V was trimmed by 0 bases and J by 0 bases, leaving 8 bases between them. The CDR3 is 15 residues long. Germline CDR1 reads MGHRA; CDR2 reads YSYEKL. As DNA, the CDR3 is TGCGCCAGCAGCCAAGATCATACCTACCAAGAGACCCAGTACTTC. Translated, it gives CASSQDHTYQETQYF.

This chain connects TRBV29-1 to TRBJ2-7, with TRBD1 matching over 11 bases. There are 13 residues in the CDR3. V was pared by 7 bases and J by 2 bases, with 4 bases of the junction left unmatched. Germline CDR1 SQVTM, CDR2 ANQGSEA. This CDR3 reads CSARGQGAYEQYF. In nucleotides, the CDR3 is TGCAGCGCCAGGGGACAGGGGGCCTACGAGCAGTACTTC.

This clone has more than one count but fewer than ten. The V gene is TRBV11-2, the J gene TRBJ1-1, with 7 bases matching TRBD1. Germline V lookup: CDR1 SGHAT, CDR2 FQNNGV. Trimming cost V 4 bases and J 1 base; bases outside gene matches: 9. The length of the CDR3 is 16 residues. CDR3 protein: CASSSRDSHPNTEAFF. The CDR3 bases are TGTGCCAGCAGCTCCCGGGACAGCCACCCGAACACTGAAGCTTTCTTT.

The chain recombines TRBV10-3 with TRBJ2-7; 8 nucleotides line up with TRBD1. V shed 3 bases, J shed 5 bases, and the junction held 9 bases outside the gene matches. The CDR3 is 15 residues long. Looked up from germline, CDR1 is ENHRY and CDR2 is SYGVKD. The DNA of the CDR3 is TGTGCCATCAGTGAAATGACAGGGGTGCAAGACGAGCAGTACTTC. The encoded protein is CAISEMTGVQDEQYF.